This is a list of T cell receptor beta chains from one sample in a study of cytomegalovirus exposure and HLA in healthy donors. Some clones are missing from TCRdb's copy, which holds only in-frame ones; the method was immunoSEQ multiplex PCR. The sample includes roughly 120,000 clones, about 81% seen only once; the top ten take less than 1.1%. Source material: PBMCs. These receptors were obtained from a woman between 25 and 40 years old in good health and CMV-seronegative. Each CDR3 is given with its conserved first and last residue. D genes are given only for firm matches. Not every row has a clone size; where given, it reads once, few, many or a size class.

>.|once|TRBV7-9|TRBJ2-5
CASSFTGQETQYF
TGTGCCAGCAGCTTCACAGGCCAAGAGACCCAGTACTTC
>TRBD1|.|TRBV19|TRBJ2-7
CASSKGNRGAHPYEQYF
TGTGCCAGTTCAAAGGGGAACAGGGGGGCTCATCCGTACGAGCAGTACTTC
>.|.|TRBV6-5|TRBJ1-1
CASSYLRATEAFF
TGTGCCAGCAGTTACCTCAGGGCCACTGAAGCTTTCTTT
>.|once|TRBV20-1|TRBJ1-1
CSARAVTEAFF
TGCAGTGCTAGAGCCGTCACTGAAGCTTTCTTT
>.|once|TRBV19|TRBJ1-2
CASNEGTYGYTF
TGTGCCAGTAATGAGGGCACCTATGGCTACACCTTC
>TRBD2|.|TRBV30|TRBJ2-3
CAWSVRPSGDTQYF
TGTGCCTGGAGTGTACGCCCTAGCGGTGATACGCAGTATTTT
>TRBD1|.|TRBV30|TRBJ1-1
CAWSSQGRAFF
TGTGCCTGGAGTTCACAGGGGCGCGCTTTCTTT
>TRBD1|.|TRBV9|TRBJ1-2
CASSGGAGGVYGYTF
TGTGCCAGCAGCGGAGGGGCAGGGGGAGTGTATGGCTACACCTTC
>TRBD1|few|TRBV2|TRBJ1-2
CASSEIDRGSYGYTF
TGTGCCAGCAGTGAGATTGACAGGGGGAGCTATGGCTACACCTTC
>TRBD2|few|TRBV5-1|TRBJ2-4
CASSPRGVTKNIQYF
TGCGCCAGCAGCCCTCGGGGGGTGACCAAAAACATTCAGTACTTC
>.|.|TRBV11-3|TRBJ2-2
CASSFEGAGELFF
TGTGCCAGCAGCTTTGAGGGGGCCGGGGAGCTGTTTTTT
>.|.|TRBV5-6|TRBJ2-3
CASSRRYDTDTQYF
TGTGCCAGCAGCCGGAGATATGACACAGATACGCAGTATTTT
>TRBD1|.|TRBV19|TRBJ1-4
CASSIDGTGTADEKLFF
TGTGCCAGTAGTATAGACGGGACAGGGACGGCCGATGAAAAACTGTTTTTT
>TRBD2|.|TRBV4-1|TRBJ2-1
CASSLGTSRVF
TGCGCCAGCAGCTTAGGGACTAGCAGGGTCTTC
>TRBD2|once|TRBV27|TRBJ2-2
CASSFLRTSGELFF
TGTGCCAGCAGTTTCTTACGGACTAGCGGGGAGCTGTTTTTT
>.|.|TRBV15|TRBJ2-7
CATSRDRSYEQYF
TGTGCCACCAGCAGAGATCGCAGCTACGAGCAGTACTTC
>.|.|TRBV21-1|TRBJ1-1
CASYGTGALNTEAFF
TGTGCCAGCTACGGTACAGGGGCTCTTAACACTGAAGCTTTCTTT
>.|.|TRBV19|TRBJ1-1
CASSITGQIYTEAFF
TGTGCCAGTAGTATAACAGGACAGATATACACTGAAGCTTTCTTT
>TRBD1|.|TRBV7-6|TRBJ1-6
CASSPGGYSPLHF
TGTGCCAGCAGCCCAGGGGGGTATTCACCCCTCCACTTT
>TRBD1|.|TRBV5-1|TRBJ2-7
CASGSGTGSHEQYF
TGCGCCAGCGGATCCGGGACAGGGTCCCACGAGCAGTACTTC
>TRBD2|.|TRBV5-1|TRBJ2-3
CASSLGLAGERDTQYF
TGCGCCAGCAGCTTGGGACTAGCGGGAGAAAGGGATACGCAGTATTTT
>.|.|TRBV6-1|TRBJ1-2
CASSARTELSRNGYTF
TGTGCCAGCAGTGCACGGACAGAGCTGTCGCGAAACGGCTACACCTTC
>TRBD2|.|TRBV5-1|TRBJ2-3
CASSQTSGPISTDTQYF
TGCGCCAGCAGTCAGACTAGCGGGCCTATAAGCACAGATACGCAGTATTTT
>.|.|TRBV18|TRBJ2-7
CASSPSVGGRGTYEQYF
TGTGCCAGCTCACCCAGCGTCGGGGGTCGGGGGACCTACGAGCAGTACTTC
>TRBD1|.|TRBV6-4|TRBJ2-5
CASSDYRTGQETQYF
TGTGCCAGCAGTGACTACCGGACAGGACAAGAGACCCAGTACTTC
>TRBD2|few|TRBV4-2|TRBJ2-1
CASSQNPGGRGGNEQFF
TGTGCCAGCAGCCAGAACCCGGGCGGGAGGGGGGGCAATGAGCAGTTCTTC
>TRBD1|.|TRBV7-3|TRBJ2-1
CASSLMTGPYNEQFF
TGTGCCAGCAGCCTGATGACAGGGCCGTACAATGAGCAGTTCTTC
>TRBD2|.|TRBV5-1|TRBJ2-5
CASSLGTSGVETQYF
TGCGCCAGCAGCTTGGGGACTAGCGGGGTGGAGACCCAGTACTTC
>TRBD1|.|TRBV5-1|TRBJ2-7
CASSSSIGTGIPYEQYF
TGCGCCAGCAGCTCATCCATTGGGACAGGGATTCCCTACGAGCAGTACTTC
>TRBD2|few|TRBV11-3|TRBJ2-7
CASSPGASGAPRQYF
TGTGCCAGCAGCCCTGGGGCTAGCGGTGCCCCCCGGCAGTACTTC
>TRBD2|few|TRBV19|TRBJ2-5
CASSIGSSGRNQETQYF
TGTGCCAGTAGTATAGGCTCTAGCGGGAGAAACCAAGAGACCCAGTACTTC
>.|.|TRBV7-2|TRBJ1-4
CASSLGTTSRKLFF
TGTGCCAGCAGCCTCGGGACAACCTCCAGAAAACTGTTTTTT
>TRBD1|few|TRBV9|TRBJ1-1
CASSAQTQGGTEAFF
TGTGCCAGCAGCGCCCAAACACAGGGGGGAACTGAAGCTTTCTTT
>TRBD2|once|TRBV7-8|TRBJ2-1
CASSILETSGGISSYNEQFF
TGTGCCAGCAGCATACTCGAGACTAGCGGGGGAATCAGCTCCTACAATGAGCAGTTCTTC
>.|.|TRBV4-1|TRBJ1-5
CASSQDPRANQPQHF
TGCGCCAGCAGCCAAGATCCCAGGGCTAATCAGCCCCAGCATTTT
>.|.|TRBV5-6|TRBJ1-5
CASSLWQGIGQPQHF
TGTGCCAGCAGCTTGTGGCAGGGAATCGGTCAGCCCCAGCATTTT
>.|.|TRBV11-1|TRBJ1-1
CASSWGPRGQGPDTEAFF
TGTGCCAGCAGCTGGGGACCTCGGGGTCAGGGGCCTGACACTGAAGCTTTCTTT
>TRBD2|.|TRBV6-5|TRBJ2-5
CASSFTLAGRETQYF
TGTGCCAGCAGTTTTACCTTAGCGGGGAGGGAGACCCAGTACTTC
>TRBD1|few|TRBV19|TRBJ1-5
CASSRTGPNQPQHF
TGTGCCAGTAGTAGGACAGGGCCCAATCAGCCCCAGCATTTT
>TRBD1|.|TRBV9|TRBJ1-1
CASSPTGGPSNTEAFF
TGTGCCAGCAGCCCCACAGGGGGCCCATCGAACACTGAAGCTTTCTTT
>.|.|TRBV7-2|TRBJ1-5
CASSLGGGNQPQHF
TGTGCCAGCAGCTTGGGAGGGGGCAATCAGCCCCAGCATTTT
>.|.|TRBV5-7|TRBJ1-1
CASSLVRDTEAFF
TGTGCCAGCAGCTTGGTCAGGGACACTGAAGCTTTCTTT
>TRBD2|.|TRBV11-3|TRBJ2-5
CASSFEGGLARETQYF
TGTGCCAGCAGCTTCGAGGGTGGACTAGCTAGGGAGACCCAGTACTTC
>TRBD1|.|TRBV4-3|TRBJ1-2
CASSQVGTGLSYTF
TGCGCCAGCAGCCAAGTGGGGACAGGGTTGAGCTACACCTTC
>.|.|TRBV5-4|TRBJ1-2
CASSLGRGGYGYTF
TGTGCCAGCAGCTTGGGGAGGGGAGGCTATGGCTACACCTTC